Presented here are 14 T cell receptor beta chains from one specimen sequenced in a study of vaccination and CD4 T cells after COVID-19. These receptors lack a known antigen. With the Oncomine TCR Beta short-read assay, DNA from cultured CD4+ T cells was sequenced. Each CDR3 protein gets one entry after TCRdb re-called the PCR reads with MiXCR. The data hold about 9,100 distinct CDR3 sequences, with under 80% observed a single time. Treatment defined: approximately 11-day PBMC culture with coronavirus spike peptide pools or control peptides (ViraFEST assay). Source material: CD4+ T cells from blood, cultured in vitro. Every receptor here comes from a human donor who had recovered from COVID-19.

The chain employs TRBV6-2 or TRBV6-3 and TRBJ1-2; TRBD1 matches 12 bases. There are 16 residues in the CDR3. After removal of 2 bases from V and 2 bases from J, the junction contained 3 bases not matched to a gene. Germline lookup yields CDR1 MNHEY and CDR2 SVGEGT. CDR3 DNA sequence: TGTGCCAGCAGTTACCCGGGACAGGGGGCAAACTATGGCTACACCTTC. It yields the protein CASSYPGQGANYGYTF.

The rearrangement links TRBV7-3 to TRBJ2-1; 12 bases line up with TRBD2. CDR3 length: 15 residues. The germline CDR1 and CDR2 sequences are SGHTA and FQGTGA. V shed 4 bases and J 8 bases; nucleotides not matched to a gene: 6. The DNA of the CDR3 is TGTGCCAGCAGCTCGACTAGCGGGAGTTACCATGAGCAGTTCTTC. It translates to CASSSTSGSYHEQFF.

V gene TRBV6-2 or TRBV6-3 combines with J gene TRBJ1-1, with 9 bases identical to TRBD1. V gave up 7 bases and J gave up 6 bases; unmatched junction bases: 6. The CDR3 is 13 residues long. CDR1 and CDR2 (germline): MNHEY, SVGEGT. The CDR3 nucleotides read TGTGCCAGCAAGAGGGACAGGGTTCCTGAAGCTTTCTTT. It specifies CASKRDRVPEAFF.

This clonotype is termed medium-sized (0.01 to 0.1%). The gene calls are TRBV7-2 and TRBJ2-3; 11 bases are shared with TRBD2. In germline, CDR1 is SGHTA, CDR2 FQGNSA. The CDR3 runs 16 residues. With V trimmed by 2 bases and J by 1 base, 2 bases remained unmatched. CDR3 region: CASSLRLAGRTDTQYF. As DNA, the CDR3 is TGTGCCAGCAGCTTAAGACTAGCGGGGCGCACAGATACGCAGTATTTT.

This clonotype occurred a few times. The chain joins TRBV6-2 or TRBV6-3 to TRBJ1-2; 7 positions agree with TRBD1. V shed 6 bases and J 8 bases; nucleotides not matched to a gene: 12. Germline V gene sequence: CDR1 MNHEY, CDR2 SVGEGT. The CDR3 is 14 residues long. The CDR3 DNA is TGTGCCAGCAGACGACAGGGAAGCCATCACGGCTACACCTTC. This encodes CASRRQGSHHGYTF.

This clonotype has more than one count but fewer than ten. The chain uses TRBV28 and TRBJ1-6; D may be TRBD1 (6 bases). The germline V and J ends were trimmed by 10 bases and 9 bases, with 16 bases remaining between them. The CDR3 has 13 amino acids. CDR1 and CDR2 from the germline V gene are MDHEN and SYDVKM. CDR3 nucleotides: TGTGCCAACCGGGGGCTGTTGGGTTCACCCCTCCACTTT. This sequence encodes CANRGLLGSPLHF.

This rearrangement joins TRBV5-1 to TRBJ1-2, with TRBD1 matching over 11 bases. The J segment lost 0 bases and the V segment lost 3 bases, leaving 4 bases of the junction unmatched. The CDR3 contains 16 residues. The germline V gene has CDR1 SGHRS and CDR2 YFSETQ. The CDR3 bases are TGCGCCAGCAGCTGGACAGGGGGCTCGGCTAACTATGGCTACACCTTC. The encoded protein is CASSWTGGSANYGYTF.

The chain carries TRBV28 and TRBJ1-2; no clear D. This CDR3 is 11 amino acids long. Germline CDR1 MDHEN, CDR2 SYDVKM. V was shortened by 6 bases and J by 4 bases, with 6 bases between the two germline ends. CDR3 residues: CASRSGYGYTF. The CDR3 DNA follows: TGTGCCAGCAGGTCCGGCTATGGCTACACCTTC.

This clonotype has only one observation. The chain couples TRBV11-2 to TRBJ2-3; D might be TRBD2 (7 bases). Trimming shortened V by 5 bases and J by 2 bases, and 14 bases separated the two germline ends. Germline loops: CDR1 SGHAT, CDR2 FQNNGV. This CDR3 has 15 residues. CDR3 coding DNA: TGTGCCAGCAGCCCCCGGGGGGCGGACACAGATACGCAGTATTTT. It yields the protein CASSPRGADTDTQYF.

This clonotype was seen once. The chain uses TRBV27 and TRBJ2-7; the D gene is possibly TRBD2 (6 bases). CDR1 and CDR2 from the germline V gene are MNHEY and SMNVEV (reference sequence). The CDR3 consists of 13 residues. V lost 5 bases to trimming and J lost 4 bases, with 12 bases between them. The CDR3 reads CASSPGLRYEQYF. Written as DNA, the CDR3 is TGTGCCAGCAGTCCGGGACTCAGGTACGAGCAGTACTTC.

There are a few counts of this clonotype. The V gene is TRBV2, the J gene TRBJ1-2; TRBD1 might be the D (5 bases). This CDR3 contains 14 residues. The V and J ends lost 8 bases and 4 bases respectively, with 17 bases between them. Per the germline V gene, CDR1 is SNHLY and CDR2 is FYNNEI. The DNA for the CDR3 is TGTGCCAGCGTCACCCCCGGGGCAGTCTATGGCTACACCTTC. Amino acid sequence: CASVTPGAVYGYTF.

The chain has TRBV14 and TRBJ1-1; D call uncertain. Trimming removed 4 bases at V and 8 bases at J, with 20 bases between. Germline values: CDR1 SGHDN, CDR2 FVKESK. The CDR3 extends over 15 amino acids. The CDR3 coding sequence is TGTGCCAGCAGCCCAGGAGCGGCCGGCAGAACAGAAGCTTTCTTT. It specifies CASSPGAAGRTEAFF.

The chain employs TRBV29-1 and TRBJ1-2; 9 nucleotides match TRBD1. The CDR3 has 12 residues. Germline V CDR1 and CDR2: SQVTM, ANQGSEA. V was clipped by 5 bases and J by 8 bases; unmatched bases: 6. This CDR3 reads CSVSRDRDGYTF. The CDR3 nucleotides read TGCAGCGTTTCCCGGGACAGGGACGGCTACACCTTC.

This clonotype has more than one count but fewer than ten. The chain joins TRBV5-8 to TRBJ1-6; D is possibly TRBD1 (6 bases). The V gene's germline CDR1 is SGHTS and CDR2 YDEGEE. This CDR3 region has 16 residues. V lost 1 base and J 5 bases, leaving 13 bases between the germline ends. The CDR3 DNA reads as TGTGCCAGCAGCTTGTGGCAGGGGAGGGATAATTCACCCCTCCACTTT. This encodes CASSLWQGRDNSPLHF.